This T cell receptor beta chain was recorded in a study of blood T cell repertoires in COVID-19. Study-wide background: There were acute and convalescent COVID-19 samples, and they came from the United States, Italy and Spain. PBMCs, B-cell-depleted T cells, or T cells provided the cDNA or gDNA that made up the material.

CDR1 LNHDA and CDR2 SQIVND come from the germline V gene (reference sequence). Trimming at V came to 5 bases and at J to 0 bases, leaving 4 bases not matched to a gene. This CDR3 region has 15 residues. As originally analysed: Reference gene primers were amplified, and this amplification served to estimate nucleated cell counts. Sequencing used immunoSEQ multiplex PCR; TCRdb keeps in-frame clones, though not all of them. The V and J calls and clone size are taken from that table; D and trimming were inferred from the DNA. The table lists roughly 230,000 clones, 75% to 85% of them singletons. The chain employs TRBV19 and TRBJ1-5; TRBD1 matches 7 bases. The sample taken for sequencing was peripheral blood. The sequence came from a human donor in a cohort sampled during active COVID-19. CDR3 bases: TGTGCCAGTAGTTCCGACAGGGCTAGCAATCAGCCCCAGCATTTT. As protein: CASSSDRASNQPQHF.